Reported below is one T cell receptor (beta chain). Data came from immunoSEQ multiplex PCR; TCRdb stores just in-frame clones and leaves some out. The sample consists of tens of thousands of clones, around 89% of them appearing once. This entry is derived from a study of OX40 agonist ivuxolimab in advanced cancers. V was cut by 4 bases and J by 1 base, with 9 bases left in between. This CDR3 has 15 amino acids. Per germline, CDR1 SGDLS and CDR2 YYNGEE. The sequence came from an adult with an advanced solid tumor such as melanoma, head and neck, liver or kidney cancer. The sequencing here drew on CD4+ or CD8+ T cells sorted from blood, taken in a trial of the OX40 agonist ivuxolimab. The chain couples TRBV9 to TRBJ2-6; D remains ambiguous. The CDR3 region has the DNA TGTGCCAGCAGCCTTTCCCCATCTGGGGCCAACGTCCTGACTTTC. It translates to CASSLSPSGANVLTF.